The entry that follows covers one T cell receptor (beta chain) sequence. The antigen it recognizes is unknown. It has no much larger one-base neighbor in the sample; base qualities were not kept. TCR beta repertoires were profiled from peripheral blood of 13 young patients with multiple sclerosis to demonstrate the VDJtools post-analysis software. The multiple sclerosis patients were children and adolescents ranging in age from roughly 6 to 16 years. This record belongs to a study of post-analysis software for immune sequencing data (dated by TCRdb to 2014 to 2015). For context, the study as a whole: Relapsing-remitting, secondary progressive and progressive-relapsing multiple sclerosis were recorded as disease courses, and subtype annotation was lacking for some patients. The patient repertoires were compared against around 11 previously published healthy control repertoires obtained from donors aged about 6 to 26 years. A subset of samples was prepared in parallel using single-end sample barcoding, then pooled and co-amplified after Illumina adapter ligation.

From a lookup of the germline V gene, CDR1 and CDR2 are SGHRS and YFSETQ. Trimming leaves V shorter by 3 bases and J shorter by 5 bases, with the junction holding 7 bases beyond the gene matches. From cysteine to phenylalanine, the CDR3 is 15 amino acids long. The CDR3 DNA has 45 bases and is translated from base 1. Broad study findings and their caveats: The control group was slightly older than the multiple sclerosis patient group. Patients showed significantly higher frequencies than controls for a handful of TRBV segments, among them TRBV5-6, TRBV5-1 and TRBV20-1. Compared with controls, multiple sclerosis patients had significantly lower normalized Chao1 diversity, a finding suggesting substantial peripheral T-cell clonal expansion. Direct clustering with F measure showed strong co-clustering of samples prepared in the same batch, prompting a batch-effect correction.

Library prep was done by PCR. TCRdb shows the sequencer as Illumina HiSeq 2500. To reduce PCR and sequencing biases, unique molecular identifiers were built into the TCR beta cDNA libraries. Every 1 to 10 million input T cells yielded 500,000 or so cDNA molecules, meaning each molecule approximated one T cell. The patient libraries were prepared and sequenced with the same protocol used for the earlier healthy control dataset. Within a given batch, samples were prepared together, multiplexed and sequenced on the same HiSeq lane. As for how the authors treated the data: MIGEC was used to process the raw barcoded reads, and molecular identifier groups with only a single read were discarded before consensus assembly and CDR3 extraction. Clonotype tables were post-analysed with VDJtools, and diversity was normalized by down-sampling all datasets to the smallest sample size. In repertoire overlap clustering, CDR3 amino acid sequences, but not nucleotide sequences, were matched to correct batch-related cross-sample contamination. TCRdb itself trimmed the public reads at Q25 with fastp, ran MiXCR and retained productive beta chains. CDR3 protein duplicates are merged, each entry listing the most common genes and DNA. TCRdb assigned the V and J calls; the authors' analysis was not used. The sample table shows roughly 540,000 distinct CDR3 sequences, and around 36% are seen once. About 6% of the sample rests with the top ten.

The TCR originated in a girl younger than 18 with multiple sclerosis. The chain couples TRBV5-1 to TRBJ2-3; 9 junctional bases match TRBD1. The sample comprised blood. The DNA is TGCGCCAGCAGCTCCGACAGGGGGGGAGTAGATACGCAGTATTTT. It specifies CASSSDRGGVDTQYF.